Listed here are 16 T cell receptor beta chains from one sample, sequenced in a study of radiation and T cells in renal cell carcinoma. Time point reported: baseline pretreatment blood. Stated treatment: 15 Gy SBRT to primary tumor, nephrectomy 4 weeks later. Measured with immunoSEQ multiplex PCR; TCRdb has only the in-frame clones, and not every one. This table has about 130,000 clones, about 88% appearing once. The sequenced sample was blood, obtained from a patient whose treatment included radiotherapy and nephrectomy. The receptors here all came from a woman between 50 and 59 years old with renal cell carcinoma.

The chain links TRBV9 to TRBJ2-7; 9 bases agree with TRBD1. Germline V gene sequence: CDR1 SGDLS, CDR2 YYNGEE. The CDR3 sequence is 17 residues long. The V segment lost 0 bases and the J segment 2 bases; nucleotides outside the gene matches: 9. The CDR3 is CASSVGPQGALTYEQYF. In nucleotides, the CDR3 is TGTGCCAGCAGCGTAGGGCCACAGGGGGCCCTTACCTACGAGCAGTACTTC.

The chain uses TRBV19 and TRBJ2-7; weak D call: TRBD2 (5 bases). The V end lost 7 bases, the J end lost 6 bases, and 13 bases lay between the germline ends. CDR3 size: 12 residues. CDR1 is LNHDA and CDR2 is SQIVND in the germline V gene (reference sequence). The CDR3 reads CASKEVGGEQYF. CDR3 sequence (DNA): TGTGCCAGTAAGGAGGTAGGCGGCGAGCAGTACTTC.

The chain couples TRBV6-1 to TRBJ2-1; D perhaps matches TRBD2 (6 bases). Per germline, CDR1 MNHNS and CDR2 SASEGT. V dropped 2 bases and J dropped 2 bases, with 16 bases sitting between them. The CDR3 runs 17 residues. CDR3 coding DNA: TGTGCCAGCAGTGAAATATCCGGGGGACCGGCCTACAATGAGCAGTTCTTC. This sequence encodes CASSEISGGPAYNEQFF.

In its sample, this clone was seen a few times. At one boundary the junction diverges from the germline segment, which might be a read error. V usage is TRBV7-7 and J usage is TRBJ2-6, with 9 bases matching TRBD1. The CDR3 loop spans 17 amino acids. Germline values: CDR1 SSHAT, CDR2 FNYEAQ (reference sequence). The CDR3 region is CASSLGTGGTGANVLTF. In DNA form, the CDR3 reads TGTGCTAGCAGCTTGGGCACAGGGGGCACTGGGGCCAACGTCCTGACTTTC.

This chain joins TRBV13 and TRBJ2-5; 7 bases match TRBD2. The CDR3 contains 16 residues. Germline assignment: CDR1 PRHDT and CDR2 FYEKMQ (reference sequence). J gave up 4 bases and V 4 bases, and 12 bases lay outside the gene matches. CDR3 amino acids: CASSSQAGLYRETQYF. The CDR3 DNA is TGTGCCAGCAGCTCCCAAGCGGGGCTATATAGAGAGACCCAGTACTTC.

The genes are TRBV30 and TRBJ1-3; D uncertain. Between the trimmed V and J ends, which lost 7 bases and 0 bases, there was a span of 7 bases. The germline V gene encodes CDR1 GTSNPN and CDR2 SVGIG (reference sequence). CDR3 size: 12 residues. The CDR3 DNA follows: TGTGCCTTGGGTAGCTCTGGAAACACCATATATTTT. It encodes CALGSSGNTIYF.

The chain links TRBV6-5 to TRBJ1-5; D uncertain. Between the trimmed V and J ends, which lost 2 bases and 0 bases, there was a span of 5 bases. The CDR3 is made up of 14 amino acids. Per germline, CDR1 MNHEY and CDR2 SVGAGI. The DNA for the CDR3 is TGTGCCAGCAGTTACCCTTATAGCAATCAGCCCCAGCATTTT. Encoded protein: CASSYPYSNQPQHF.

The rearrangement links TRBV2 to TRBJ1-2, with D hard to call. This CDR3 has 13 residues. Germline CDR1 SNHLY, CDR2 FYNNEI. Trimming left V 0 bases short and J 5 bases short, with 7 bases between. CDR3 protein: CASSEASRYGYTF. CDR3 nucleotide sequence: TGTGCCAGCAGTGAAGCTTCGCGGTATGGCTACACCTTC.

V usage is TRBV2 and J usage is TRBJ1-2, with D tentatively TRBD1 (5 bases). The CDR3 sequence is 16 residues long. Germline lookup yields CDR1 SNHLY and CDR2 FYNNEI. Trimming shortened V by 1 base and J by 4 bases, and 16 bases separated the two germline ends. The CDR3, as DNA: TGTGCCAGCAGTGAAGTGGGGGGGGAGATAATCTATGGCTACACCTTC. Amino acid sequence: CASSEVGGEIIYGYTF.

Of note for this clone: Additional DNA sequences in this sample encode the identical CDR3. The chain employs TRBV2 and TRBJ1-5; a possible D gene is TRBD1 (5 bases). Germline CDR1 SNHLY, CDR2 FYNNEI. The germline V and J ends were trimmed by 2 bases and 4 bases, with 9 bases remaining between them. This CDR3 is built from 14 residues. The CDR3 loop reads CASSEYRGNQPQHF. The CDR3 DNA follows: TGTGCCAGCAGTGAATATAGGGGAAATCAGCCCCAGCATTTT.

The chain links TRBV4-2 to TRBJ2-7; TRBD1 might be the D (5 bases). The CDR3 runs 13 residues. From germline, CDR1 is LGHNA and CDR2 YNFKEQ. V lost 1 base, J lost 5 bases, and 9 bases lay in between. In DNA form, the CDR3 reads TGTGCCAGCAGCCAAGTGTTAGGGGACGAGCAGTACTTC. It specifies CASSQVLGDEQYF.

J is TRBJ2-4 and V is TRBV6-5, with D unresolved. Germline V gives CDR1 MNHEY, CDR2 SVGAGI. The V and J ends lost 5 bases and 7 bases respectively, with 15 bases between them. This CDR3 has 14 residues. CDR3 in amino acids: CASSIFRANNIQYF. CDR3 nucleotide sequence: TGTGCCAGCAGTATTTTTCGGGCTAACAACATTCAGTACTTC.

The genes are TRBV7-3 and TRBJ2-3; D call uncertain. Germline V gene data show CDR1 as SGHTA and CDR2 as FQGTGA. Trimming removed 2 bases at V and 0 bases at J, with 9 bases between. The CDR3 runs to 15 residues. CDR3 sequence reads: CASSLGEASTDTQYF. The CDR3 coding sequence is TGTGCCAGCAGCTTAGGCGAAGCTAGCACAGATACGCAGTATTTT.

The gene calls are TRBV2 and TRBJ2-1; 8 bases are shared with TRBD1. V lost 6 bases and J lost 7; bases outside the gene matches: 11. Per germline, CDR1 SNHLY and CDR2 FYNNEI. The CDR3 is 15 amino acids. The CDR3 region has the DNA TGTGCCAGCAGGAAACAGGGGGGCCAATGGAATGAGCAGTTCTTC. Its protein product is CASRKQGGQWNEQFF. Full variable domain (outside the CDR3, taken from reference TRBV2 and TRBJ2-1): EPEVTQTPSHQVTQMGQEVILRCVPISNHLYFYWYRQILGQKVEFLVSFYNNEISEKSEIFDDQFSVERPDGSNFTLKIRSTKLEDSAMYFCASRKQGGQWNEQFFGPGTRLTVL.

The V gene is TRBV11-2, the J gene TRBJ2-5; TRBD1 aligns across 8 bases. CDR1 and CDR2 from the germline V gene are SGHAT and FQNNGV. This CDR3 has 15 residues. Trimming at V came to 1 base and at J to 2 bases, leaving 3 bases not matched to a gene. The DNA of the CDR3 is TGTGCCAGCAGCTTAGCTGGACAGGGTCAAGAGACCCAGTACTTC. This translates into CASSLAGQGQETQYF. Together with reference TRBV11-2 and TRBJ2-5, the CDR3 gives the full variable domain: EAGVAQSPRYKIIEKRQSVAFWCNPISGHATLYWYQQILGQGPKLLIQFQNNGVVDDSQLPKDRFSAERLKGVDSTLKIQPAKLEDSAVYLCASSLAGQGQETQYFGPGTRLLVL.

The V and J genes are TRBV4-1 and TRBJ1-6; possible D gene TRBD1, 5 bases. Germline V gene data show CDR1 as MGHRA and CDR2 as YSYEKL. The CDR3 runs 17 residues. The germline V and J ends were trimmed by 0 bases and 0 bases, with 9 bases remaining between them. This chain's CDR3 is CASSQEGPSSYNSPLHF. The DNA for the CDR3 is TGCGCCAGCAGCCAAGAGGGGCCGAGCTCCTATAATTCACCCCTCCACTTT.